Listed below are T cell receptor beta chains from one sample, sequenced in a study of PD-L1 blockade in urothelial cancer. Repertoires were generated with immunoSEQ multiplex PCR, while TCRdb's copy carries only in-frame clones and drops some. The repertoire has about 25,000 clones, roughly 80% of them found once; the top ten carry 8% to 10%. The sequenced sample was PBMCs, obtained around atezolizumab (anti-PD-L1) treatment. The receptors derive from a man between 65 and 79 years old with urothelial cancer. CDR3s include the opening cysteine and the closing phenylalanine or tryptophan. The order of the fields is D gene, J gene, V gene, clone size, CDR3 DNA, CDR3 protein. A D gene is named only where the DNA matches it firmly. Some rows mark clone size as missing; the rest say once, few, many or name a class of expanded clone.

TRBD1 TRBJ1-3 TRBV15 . TGTGCCACCAGCGGATCCTGGACAGGGTCAGGAAACACCATATATTTT CATSGSWTGSGNTIYF
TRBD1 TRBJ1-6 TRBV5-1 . TGCGCCAGCAGCTTGGAAGGGACAGATAATTCACCCCTCCACTTT CASSLEGTDNSPLHF
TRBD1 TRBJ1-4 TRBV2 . TGTGCCAGCAGTGCCGACAGGGGAGAAAAACTGTTTTTT CASSADRGEKLFF
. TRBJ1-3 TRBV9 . TGTGCCAGCAGCGTAGCTTCTGGCACCCAAGGAAACACCATATATTTT CASSVASGTQGNTIYF
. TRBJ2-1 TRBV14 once TGTGCCAGCAGCCAAGATATGGGAGATAATGAGCAGTTCTTC CASSQDMGDNEQFF
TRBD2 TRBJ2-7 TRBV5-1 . TGCGCCAGCAGCTTGGTGCTGGCGGGAGGGGACGAGCAGTACTTC CASSLVLAGGDEQYF
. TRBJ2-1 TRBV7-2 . TGTGCCAGCAGCCCTACGAGCTCCTACAATGAGCAGTTCTTC CASSPTSSYNEQFF
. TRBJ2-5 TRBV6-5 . TGTGCCAGCAGTTACTCCGCCCCCCCCGAGGGAGAGACCCAGTACTTC CASSYSAPPEGETQYF
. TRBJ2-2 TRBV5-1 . TGCGCCAGCAGCTTAGCGAGCGTAAACACCGGGGAGCTGTTTTTT CASSLASVNTGELFF
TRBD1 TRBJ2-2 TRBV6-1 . TGTGCCAGCAGTGCGGACAGGACTCCGAACACCGGGGAGCTGTTTTTT CASSADRTPNTGELFF
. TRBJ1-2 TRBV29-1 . TGCAGCGTTGGGGCAGGGGTGAACTATGGCTACACCTTC CSVGAGVNYGYTF
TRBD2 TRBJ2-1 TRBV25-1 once TGTGCCAGCAGTGAATCACCAACGGGACTAGCGGGTTTGGGGGTGTTCTTC CASSESPTGLAGLGVFF
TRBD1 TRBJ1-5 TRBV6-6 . TGTGCCAGCAGTACCCGGGACAGGGGAAATCAGCCCCAGCATTTT CASSTRDRGNQPQHF
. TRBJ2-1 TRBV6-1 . TGTGCCAGCAGTGATTGGGGTAGCGGCAATGAGCAGTTCTTC CASSDWGSGNEQFF
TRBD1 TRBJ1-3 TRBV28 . TGTGCCAGCAGGTACCGGGACAGGTTTCTCTCTGGAAACACCATATATTTT CASRYRDRFLSGNTIYF
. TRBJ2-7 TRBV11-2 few TGTGCCAGCAGCTTAGCCGACGAGCAGTACTTC CASSLADEQYF
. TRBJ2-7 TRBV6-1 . TGTGCCAGCAGTGAAGTGGTCAGCGAGCAGTACTTC CASSEVVSEQYF
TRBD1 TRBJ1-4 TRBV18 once TGTGCCAGCTCCCTTGGACAGGGGTTTAATGAAAAACTGTTTTTT CASSLGQGFNEKLFF
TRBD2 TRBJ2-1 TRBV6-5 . TGTGCCAGCAGTTCCGGGACTAGCGGTTCCTACAATGAGCAGTTCTTC CASSSGTSGSYNEQFF
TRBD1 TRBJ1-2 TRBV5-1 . TGCGCCAGCAGCCCGGGGACAGCTAGTATAGGCTACACCTTC CASSPGTASIGYTF
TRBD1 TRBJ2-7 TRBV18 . TGTGCCAGCTCACCCCGACAGGGTTCCCCCTACGAGCAGTACTTC CASSPRQGSPYEQYF
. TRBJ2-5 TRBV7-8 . TGTGCCAGCTCACGAGTTGGTGAGACCCAGTACTTC CASSRVGETQYF
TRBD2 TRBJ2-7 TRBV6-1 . TGTGCCAGCAGTGACACCCGACTAGCGACCACCTACGAGCAGTACTTC CASSDTRLATTYEQYF
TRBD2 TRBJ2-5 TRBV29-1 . TGCAGCGTTGATAGCGGGAGCGGGGTAGAGACCCAGTACTTC CSVDSGSGVETQYF
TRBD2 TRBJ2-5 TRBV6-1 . TGTGCCACTACCTTCACAGCGGGAGTCCAAGAGACCCAGTACTTC CATTFTAGVQETQYF
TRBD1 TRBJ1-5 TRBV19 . TGTGCCAGTAGTACGGACAGGGTAAGGCAGCCCCAGCATTTT CASSTDRVRQPQHF
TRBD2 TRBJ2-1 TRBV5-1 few TGCGCCAGCAGCCCGGGACTAGCGGGAAACAATGAGCAGTTCTTC CASSPGLAGNNEQFF
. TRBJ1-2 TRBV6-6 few TGTGCCAGCAGTTCCCCCCAGGGAGGCTACACCTTC CASSSPQGGYTF
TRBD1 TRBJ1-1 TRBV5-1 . TGCGCCAGCAGCCCAGGGGGGCTGGACACTGAAGCTTTCTTT CASSPGGLDTEAFF
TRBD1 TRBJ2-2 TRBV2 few TGTGCCAGCAGTGAAACCTCCGGGACAGATTTTAACACCGGGGAGCTGTTTTTT CASSETSGTDFNTGELFF
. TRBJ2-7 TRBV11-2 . TGTGCCAGCAGCTTAGCAGGGTCCGAGCAGTACTTC CASSLAGSEQYF
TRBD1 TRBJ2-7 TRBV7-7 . TGTGCTAGCAGCCGAGACAGGGGCTGGGAGCAGTACTTC CASSRDRGWEQYF
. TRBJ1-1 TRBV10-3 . TGTGCCATCAGTGAGTCTGTGCGGGAAGCTTTCTTT CAISESVREAFF
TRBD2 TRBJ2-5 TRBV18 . TGTGCCAGCTCACCACTTAGCGGGAGTGAACAAGAGACCCAGTACTTC CASSPLSGSEQETQYF
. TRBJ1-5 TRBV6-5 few TGTGCCAGCAGTTATGGGGGGGGTCAGCCCCAGCATTTT CASSYGGGQPQHF
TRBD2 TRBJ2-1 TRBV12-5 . TGTGCTAGTGGTTTGACTAGCGGGGCCTACAATGAGCAGTTCTTC CASGLTSGAYNEQFF
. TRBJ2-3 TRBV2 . TGTGCCAGCAGCGACAAGCAGAATACAGATACGCAGTATTTT CASSDKQNTDTQYF
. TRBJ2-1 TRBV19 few TGTGCCAGTAGTATGACTTCAGGGGGGTCCTACAATGAGCAGTTCTTC CASSMTSGGSYNEQFF
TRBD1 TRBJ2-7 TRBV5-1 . TGCGCCAGCAGCTCAGCCCGGACAGGGGATTTCGACGAGCAGTACTTC CASSSARTGDFDEQYF
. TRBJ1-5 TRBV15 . TGTGCCACCAGCAGATCAAGGGGGTCTGGACAGCCCCAGCATTTT CATSRSRGSGQPQHF
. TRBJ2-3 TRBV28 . TGTGCCAGCAGCGGGGAGACCGGCACAGATACGCAGTATTTT CASSGETGTDTQYF
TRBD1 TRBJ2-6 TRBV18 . TGTGCCAGCTCACCACAGGGGGCGGGGGCCAACGTCCTGACTTTC CASSPQGAGANVLTF
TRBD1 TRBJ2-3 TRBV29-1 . TGCAGCGTTGCTTCCGAGACAGGGGGCTACACAGATACGCAGTATTTT CSVASETGGYTDTQYF
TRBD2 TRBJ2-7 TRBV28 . TGTGCCAGCAGTTTCCTAGCGGGAGTGCTGGAGCAGTACTTC CASSFLAGVLEQYF
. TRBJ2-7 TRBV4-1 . TGCGCCAGCAGCCAAGGGGTGGGAGCCCACGAGCAGTACTTC CASSQGVGAHEQYF
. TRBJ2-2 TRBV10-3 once TGTGCCATCAGTGAGTCCGGGACACAGAACACCGGGGAGCTGTTTTTT CAISESGTQNTGELFF
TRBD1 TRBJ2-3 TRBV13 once TGTGCCAGCAGCCCCTCCCGGGACAGGCCCACAGATACGCAGTATTTT CASSPSRDRPTDTQYF
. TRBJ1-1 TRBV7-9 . TGTGCCAGCAGCTCCACAGTGAACACTGAAGCTTTCTTT CASSSTVNTEAFF
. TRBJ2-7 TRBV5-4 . TGTGCCAGCAGCCTCCAGGGATCGACAGCTTCCTACGAGCAGTACTTC CASSLQGSTASYEQYF
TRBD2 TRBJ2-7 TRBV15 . TGTGCCACCAGCAGTTTCGGGACTAGCATCAACGAGCAGTACTTC CATSSFGTSINEQYF
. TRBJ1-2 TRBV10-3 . TGTGCCATCAGTGAGTCGGGAGTTCCTAACTATGGCTACACCTTC CAISESGVPNYGYTF
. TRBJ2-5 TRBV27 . TGTGCCAGCAGTTTTGGGCAGGGAAAAGAGACCCAGTACTTC CASSFGQGKETQYF
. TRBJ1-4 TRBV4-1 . TGCGCCAGCGCGGAAGGCACGGGATTCACTGAACTGTTTTTT CASAEGTGFTELFF
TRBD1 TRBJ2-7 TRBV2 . TGTGCCAGCAGTGAAGTCAGGGTAGGGGGCGCAGTTTACGAGCAGTACTTC CASSEVRVGGAVYEQYF
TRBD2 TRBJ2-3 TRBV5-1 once TGCGCCAGCAGCTTGCTTAGCGGGAACCTAAACACAGATACGCAGTATTTT CASSLLSGNLNTDTQYF
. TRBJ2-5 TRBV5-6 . TGTGCCAGCAGCTTTCTCTTACAAGAGACCCAGTACTTC CASSFLLQETQYF
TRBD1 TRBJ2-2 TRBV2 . TGTGCCAGCAGTTTCCAGGGGGAGAAGCTGTTTTTT CASSFQGEKLFF
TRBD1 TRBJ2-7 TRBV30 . TGTGCCTGGAGGCCCATGTCCCGGGACAGGAGAGTCTACGAGCAGTACTTC CAWRPMSRDRRVYEQYF